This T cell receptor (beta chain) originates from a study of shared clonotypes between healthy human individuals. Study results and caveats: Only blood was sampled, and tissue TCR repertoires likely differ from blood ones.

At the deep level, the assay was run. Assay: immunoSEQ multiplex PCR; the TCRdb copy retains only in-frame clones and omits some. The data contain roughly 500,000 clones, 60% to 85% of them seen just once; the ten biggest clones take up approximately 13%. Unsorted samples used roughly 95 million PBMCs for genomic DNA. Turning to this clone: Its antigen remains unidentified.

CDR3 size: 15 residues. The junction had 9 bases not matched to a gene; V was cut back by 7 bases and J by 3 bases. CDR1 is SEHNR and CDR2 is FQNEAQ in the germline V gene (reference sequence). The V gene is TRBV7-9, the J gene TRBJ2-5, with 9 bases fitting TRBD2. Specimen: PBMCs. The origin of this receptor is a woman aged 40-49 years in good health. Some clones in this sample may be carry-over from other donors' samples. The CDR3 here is CASTLGIAGEETQYF. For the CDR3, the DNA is TGTGCCAGCACCCTAGGTATAGCGGGAGAAGAGACCCAGTACTTC.